The entry below gives a single T cell receptor (beta chain) sequence along with its context. Its antigen is still unknown. The source of the sample is a study of shared clonotypes between healthy human individuals. Replicate PCRs run on sorted subsets employed 150 to 250 ng DNA, approximately 30,000 T cell genomes. Data came from immunoSEQ multiplex PCR; TCRdb stores just in-frame clones and leaves some out. The top ten clones hold about 1.5% of a sample with approximately 940,000 clones, 76% of them seen once. Germline loops: CDR1 MNHEY, CDR2 SMNVEV (reference sequence). V was clipped by 2 bases and J by 2 bases, with 15 bases between them. This CDR3 contains 16 residues. Overall study findings and caveats: Among the subsets, naive ones generally showed larger estimated richness than memory ones. Owing to a small donor count, the genetic and exposure-history diversity represented was limited.

Partitioning of CD4+ cells yielded a CD45RA+ naive subset and a CD45RA-negative memory subset. The clonotype was recovered from a man between 18 and 29 years old in good health. Input material: memory CD4+ T cells sorted from blood. Documented subset: CD45RA-negative fraction. The chain recombines TRBV27 with TRBJ1-1; maybe TRBD1 (6 bases). CDR3 DNA: TGTGCCAGCAGTTTAAGGATTGTCAGGGGTAACACTGAAGCTTTCTTT. Its translation is CASSLRIVRGNTEAFF.